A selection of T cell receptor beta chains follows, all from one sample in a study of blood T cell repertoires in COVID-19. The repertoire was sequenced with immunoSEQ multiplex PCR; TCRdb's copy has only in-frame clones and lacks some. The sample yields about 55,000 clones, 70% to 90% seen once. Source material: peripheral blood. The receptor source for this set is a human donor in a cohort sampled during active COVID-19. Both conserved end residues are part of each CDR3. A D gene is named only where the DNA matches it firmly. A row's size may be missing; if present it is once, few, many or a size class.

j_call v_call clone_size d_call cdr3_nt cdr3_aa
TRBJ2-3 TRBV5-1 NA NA TGCGCCAGCAGCTTGGGAGGTTACGCTAGCACAGATACGCAGTATTTT CASSLGGYASTDTQYF
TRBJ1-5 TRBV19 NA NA TGTGCCAGTAGTATCTGGGGGGTTGGGCAGCCCCAGCATTTT CASSIWGVGQPQHF
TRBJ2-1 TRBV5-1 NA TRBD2 TGCGCCAGCAGCTTGGCCCTAGCGGGGATAGTCTACAATGAGCAGTTCTTC CASSLALAGIVYNEQFF
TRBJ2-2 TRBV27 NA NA TGTGCCAGCAGTCCTCCGAGGGTTGGGACCGGGGAGCTGTTTTTT CASSPPRVGTGELFF
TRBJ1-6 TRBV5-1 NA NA TGCGCCAGCAGCCCCGACGGGGGTTCACCCCTCCACTTT CASSPDGGSPLHF
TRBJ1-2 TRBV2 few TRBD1 TGTGCCAGCAGTGATAGTGTCAGGGGGAACGCTGGCTACACCTTC CASSDSVRGNAGYTF
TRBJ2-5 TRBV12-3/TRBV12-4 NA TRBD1 TGTGCCAGCCTACAGGGGCCGCAAGAGACCCAGTACTTC CASLQGPQETQYF
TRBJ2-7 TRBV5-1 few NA TGCGCCAGCAGCCCCGGACCCCCGGCGGGGGAGCAGTACTTC CASSPGPPAGEQYF
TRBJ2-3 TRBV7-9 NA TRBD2 TGTGCCGGTCTTCTAGCGGACACGGGAGATACGCAGTATTTT CAGLLADTGDTQYF
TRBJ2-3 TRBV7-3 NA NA TGTGCCAGCAGCTTAGGGGCCACAGATACGCAGTATTTT CASSLGATDTQYF
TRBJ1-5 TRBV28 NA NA TGTGCCAGCACCCCCCACGGGAGGGGATATAGCAATCAGCCCCAGCATTTT CASTPHGRGYSNQPQHF
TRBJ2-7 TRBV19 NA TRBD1 TGTGCCAGTATGGGGACAGGGCCCCCCTACGAGCAGTACTTC CASMGTGPPYEQYF
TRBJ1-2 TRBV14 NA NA TGTGCCAGCAGCCAAGCCCGACAGGTTGGCTACACCTTC CASSQARQVGYTF
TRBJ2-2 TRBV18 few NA TGTGCCAGCTCACCACTCTTAACCGGGGAGCTGTTTTTT CASSPLLTGELFF
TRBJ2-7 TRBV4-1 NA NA TGCGCCAGCAGCCAGACATACCTGAGCTCCTACGAGCAGTACTTC CASSQTYLSSYEQYF
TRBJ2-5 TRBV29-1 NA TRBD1 TGCAGCGTTCTAGGGACAGGGGGAAGGGAGACCCAGTACTTC CSVLGTGGRETQYF
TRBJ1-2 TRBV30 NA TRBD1 TGTGCCTGGAGCGTGGCGGGACAGGCTGGCTACACCTTC CAWSVAGQAGYTF
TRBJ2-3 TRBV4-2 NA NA TGTGCCAGCAGCCAAGACCCAACAGATACGCAGTATTTT CASSQDPTDTQYF
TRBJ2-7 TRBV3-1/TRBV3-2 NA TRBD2 TGTGCCAGCAGCCAAGATCCTAGCGGGAGGTGGTCCTACGAGCAGTACTTC CASSQDPSGRWSYEQYF
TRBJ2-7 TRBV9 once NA TGTGCCAGCAGCGCCGACAATTCCTACGAGCAGTACTTC CASSADNSYEQYF
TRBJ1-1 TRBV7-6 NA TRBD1 TGTGCCAGCAGTCCCAGACAGGGCGGGAACACTGAAGCTTTCTTT CASSPRQGGNTEAFF
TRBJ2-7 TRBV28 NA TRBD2 TGTGCCAGCAGTTTCCCTACTAGCGGGGGCTCCTACGAGCAGTACTTC CASSFPTSGGSYEQYF
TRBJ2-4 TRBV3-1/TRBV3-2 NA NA TGTGCCAGCAGGCTGGGGACCGGGGGTCTCAAAAACATTCAGTACTTC CASRLGTGGLKNIQYF
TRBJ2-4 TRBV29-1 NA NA TGCAGCGCCCGGGTACAACTAGCCAAAAACATTCAGTACTTC CSARVQLAKNIQYF
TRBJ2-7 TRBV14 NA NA TGTGCCACCAAGGGACCAAGGCTTAGCGGTTCCTACGAGCAGTACTTC CATKGPRLSGSYEQYF
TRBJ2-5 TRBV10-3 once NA TGTGCCATCAGTGGAGGGACATCGCAAGAGACCCAGTACTTC CAISGGTSQETQYF
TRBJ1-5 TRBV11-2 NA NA TGTGCCAGCAGCCTGGGACTGCTTCAGGCCCAGCATTTT CASSLGLLQAQHF
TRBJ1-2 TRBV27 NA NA TGTGCCAGCAGTTTGTTACGGGGAGACGGCTACACCTTC CASSLLRGDGYTF
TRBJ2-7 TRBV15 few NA TGTGCCACCAGCAGAGTCCGGGACTCCTCAGGCGAGCAGTACTTC CATSRVRDSSGEQYF
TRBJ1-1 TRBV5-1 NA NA TGCGCCAGCAGCTTGCTCCAAACAGGGATCACTGAAGCTTTCTTT CASSLLQTGITEAFF
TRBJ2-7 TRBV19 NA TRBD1 TGTGCCAGTAGCATGGACAGGGGGCGTACCTACGAGCAGTACTTC CASSMDRGRTYEQYF
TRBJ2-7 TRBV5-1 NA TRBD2 TGCGCCAGCAGCTTGAGCCTCAAACCCTTAGCGGGGCTAACCTACGAGCAGTACTTC CASSLSLKPLAGLTYEQYF
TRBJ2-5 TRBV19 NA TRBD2 TGTGCCAGTAGTATTGGCGCGGGAGGGATAGAGACCCAGTACTTC CASSIGAGGIETQYF
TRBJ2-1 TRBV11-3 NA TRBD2 TGTGCCAGCAGCTTGGCTAGCGGGTACAATGAGCAGTTCTTC CASSLASGYNEQFF
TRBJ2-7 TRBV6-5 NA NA TGTGCCAGCAGTTACGGGGCGGATTCCTACGAGCAGTACTTC CASSYGADSYEQYF
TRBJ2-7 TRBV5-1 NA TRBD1 TGCGCCAGCAGCTTGGGTGGACAGGGCTACGAGCAGTACTTC CASSLGGQGYEQYF
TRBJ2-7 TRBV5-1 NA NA TGCGCCAGCAGCCCCGGGAACTCCTACGAGCAGTACTTC CASSPGNSYEQYF
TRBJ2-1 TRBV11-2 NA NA TGTGCCAGCAGCCTGAGCCGTTATGAGCAGTTCTTC CASSLSRYEQFF
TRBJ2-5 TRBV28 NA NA TGTGCCAGCAGTTTGCCCAGGCAGGAAAGTCAGTACTTC CASSLPRQESQYF
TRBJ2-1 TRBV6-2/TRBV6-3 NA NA TGTGCCAGCAGTTACACCGACAGCTACAATGAGCAGTTCTTC CASSYTDSYNEQFF
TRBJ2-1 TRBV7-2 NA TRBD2 TGTGCCAGCAGCTTATCCCCTAGCGGGAGAGTCAATGAGCAGTTCTTC CASSLSPSGRVNEQFF
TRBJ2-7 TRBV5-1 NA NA TGCGCCAGCAGCTTGGACACCGGGGAGCAGTACTTC CASSLDTGEQYF
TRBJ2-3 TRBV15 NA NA TGTGCCACCAGCAGAGATCCAACAGATACGCAGTATTTT CATSRDPTDTQYF
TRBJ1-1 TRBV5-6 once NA TGTGCCAGCAGCCTCGGACCGCTGGAGGCTGAAGCTTTCTTT CASSLGPLEAEAFF
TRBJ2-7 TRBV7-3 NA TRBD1 TGTGCCAGCAGCCCCACCGGGACAGGGGCCTACGAGCAGTACTTC CASSPTGTGAYEQYF
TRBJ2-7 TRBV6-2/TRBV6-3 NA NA TGTGCCAGCAGCCCCCGGACTCCTGTCGAGCAGTACTTC CASSPRTPVEQYF
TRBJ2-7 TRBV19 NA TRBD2 TGTGCCAGTAGTATAGCGGGAGGATACGAGCAGTACTTC CASSIAGGYEQYF
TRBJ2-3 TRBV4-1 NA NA TGCGCCAGCAGCCAATTGGGAGCGGTTGGCACAGATACGCAGTATTTT CASSQLGAVGTDTQYF
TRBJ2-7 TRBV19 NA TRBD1 TGTGCCAGTAGTATAGAAGAACGACAGGGGCTATACGAGCAGTACTTC CASSIEERQGLYEQYF
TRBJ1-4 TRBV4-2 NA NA TGTGCCAGCAGCCAAGATTTGGAGGTCCCCAATGAAAAACTGTTTTTT CASSQDLEVPNEKLFF